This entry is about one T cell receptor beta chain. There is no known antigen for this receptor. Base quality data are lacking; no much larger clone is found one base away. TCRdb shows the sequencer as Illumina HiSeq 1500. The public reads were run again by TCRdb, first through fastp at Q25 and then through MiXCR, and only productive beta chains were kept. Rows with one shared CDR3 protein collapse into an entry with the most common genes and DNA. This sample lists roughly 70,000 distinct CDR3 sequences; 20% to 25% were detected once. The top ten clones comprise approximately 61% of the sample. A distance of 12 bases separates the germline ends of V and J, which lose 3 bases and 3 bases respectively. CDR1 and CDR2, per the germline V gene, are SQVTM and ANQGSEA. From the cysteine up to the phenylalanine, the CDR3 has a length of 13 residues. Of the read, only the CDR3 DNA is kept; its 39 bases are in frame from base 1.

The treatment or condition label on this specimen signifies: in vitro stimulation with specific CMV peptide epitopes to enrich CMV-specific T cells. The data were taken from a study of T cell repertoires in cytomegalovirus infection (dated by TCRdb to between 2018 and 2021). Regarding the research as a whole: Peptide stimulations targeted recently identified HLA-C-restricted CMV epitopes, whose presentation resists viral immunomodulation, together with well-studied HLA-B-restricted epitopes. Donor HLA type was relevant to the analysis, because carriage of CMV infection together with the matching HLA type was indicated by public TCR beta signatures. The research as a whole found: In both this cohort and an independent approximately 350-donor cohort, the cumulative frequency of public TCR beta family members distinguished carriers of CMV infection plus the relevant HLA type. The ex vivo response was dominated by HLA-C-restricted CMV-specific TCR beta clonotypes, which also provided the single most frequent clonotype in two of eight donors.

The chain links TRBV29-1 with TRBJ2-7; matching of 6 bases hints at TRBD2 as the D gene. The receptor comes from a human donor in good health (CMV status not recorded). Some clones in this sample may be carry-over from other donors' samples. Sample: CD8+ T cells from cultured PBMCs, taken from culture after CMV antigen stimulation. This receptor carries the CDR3 CSVDDGGGYEQYF. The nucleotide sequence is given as TGCAGCGTTGACGATGGGGGAGGCTACGAGCAGTACTTC.